This TCR beta chain is from a study of T cell responses to AZD1222 COVID-19 vaccine. Findings and limits, study-wide: Rises in breadth and depth of Spike-specific TCRs came after two AZD1222 doses. No repertoire was sampled before or during the peak T cell response, only after it. Among those given AZD1222, only five or six were seropositive at baseline. Clonal diversity was possibly underestimated, and the donors were mostly white British, with more females.

This table comes from immunoSEQ multiplex PCR, and its TCRdb copy is limited to in-frame clones, with some not included. The sample records some 160,000 clones, approximately 90% being singletons. As for this clone: The antigen is undetermined.

V dropped 2 bases and J dropped 5 bases, with 9 bases sitting between them. The CDR3 is 14 amino acids. The V gene's germline CDR1 is MNHEY and CDR2 SVGAGI. The chain couples TRBV6-5 to TRBJ2-2, with D perhaps matching TRBD1 or TRBD2 (6 bases each). Sequenced here: peripheral blood, sampled 28 days after the second AZD1222 dose. The receptor comes from an adult who received the AZD1222 COVID-19 vaccine. CDR3 protein: CASSYAGQTGELFF. In DNA form, the CDR3 reads TGTGCCAGCAGTTACGCGGGACAAACCGGGGAGCTGTTTTTT.